These T cell receptor beta chains were read from a single sample in a study of blood T cell repertoires in COVID-19. Sequencing was performed with immunoSEQ multiplex PCR; in TCRdb, only in-frame clones are kept and a portion is missing. Of more than 45,000 clones listed, 85% to 90% are singletons. Sequencing was performed on peripheral blood. The receptors come from a woman aged 80 or over with COVID-19, enrolled during active disease. Both conserved end residues are part of each CDR3. The D gene is left open where the match is weak. Size is omitted from some rows. Given values are once, few, many or a class for expanded clones.

D gene	V gene	clone size	J gene	CDR3 length	CDR3 protein	CDR3 DNA
NA	TRBV18	NA	TRBJ1-1	13	CATFKTGNTEAFF	TGTGCCACCTTTAAAACGGGGAACACTGAAGCTTTCTTT
TRBD1	TRBV30	NA	TRBJ2-7	12	CAWSVQGYEQYF	TGTGCCTGGAGTGTACAGGGGTACGAGCAGTACTTC
TRBD1	TRBV6-1	NA	TRBJ1-1	16	CASSEPGQGVGTEAFF	TGTGCCAGCAGTGAACCGGGACAGGGAGTCGGCACTGAAGCTTTCTTT
NA	TRBV28	few	TRBJ1-6	14	CASSLGGIGAPLHF	TGTGCCAGCAGTTTAGGGGGGATCGGGGCACCCCTCCACTTT
TRBD1	TRBV7-2	NA	TRBJ1-2	17	CASSLSGTGDGKAGYTF	TGTGCCAGCAGCTTAAGCGGGACAGGGGATGGAAAGGCTGGCTACACCTTC
TRBD1	TRBV2	once	TRBJ1-1	16	CASTESGRGHNTEAFF	TGTGCCAGCACCGAAAGCGGGAGGGGGCATAACACTGAAGCTTTCTTT
TRBD2	TRBV5-4	NA	TRBJ2-1	18	CASSSGTSGGATYNEQFF	TGTGCCAGCAGCTCCGGGACTAGCGGGGGAGCGACCTACAATGAGCAGTTCTTC
TRBD1	TRBV10-3	NA	TRBJ1-1	13	CAIRDRTNTEAFF	TGTGCCATTCGGGACAGAACGAACACTGAAGCTTTCTTT
NA	TRBV18	NA	TRBJ1-5	15	CASSPPGNGNQPQHF	TGTGCCAGCTCACCCCCAGGGAATGGCAATCAGCCCCAGCATTTT
NA	TRBV30	NA	TRBJ1-1	14	CAWSTGLLNTEAFF	TGTGCCTGGAGTACGGGACTGTTGAACACTGAAGCTTTCTTT
TRBD1	TRBV18	once	TRBJ1-4	14	CASSHRGHNEKLFF	TGTGCCAGCTCGCACAGGGGCCATAATGAAAAACTGTTTTTT
NA	TRBV7-6	once	TRBJ1-3	15	CASSPNPGSGNTIYF	TGTGCCAGCAGCCCAAACCCCGGCTCTGGAAACACCATATATTTT
NA	TRBV19	NA	TRBJ1-3	16	CASSIPRQWPGNTIYF	TGTGCCAGTAGTATACCCCGACAGTGGCCCGGAAACACCATATATTTT
NA	TRBV7-8	NA	TRBJ2-2	15	CASSRPGSSTGELFF	TGTGCCAGCAGCCGCCCGGGTAGCAGCACCGGGGAGCTGTTTTTT
NA	TRBV7-9	once	TRBJ2-7	14	CASSLHPGTHEQYF	TGTGCCAGCAGCCTCCACCCTGGGACTCACGAGCAGTACTTC
TRBD1	TRBV28	NA	TRBJ2-7	20	CASSKTWQGATPAGSYEQYF	TGTGCCAGCAGCAAGACTTGGCAGGGGGCTACCCCCGCGGGCTCCTACGAGCAGTACTTC
TRBD1	TRBV2	medium-sized	TRBJ2-7	16	CASSPNRDSRSYEQYF	TGTGCCAGCAGTCCCAACCGGGACAGCCGATCCTACGAGCAGTACTTC
TRBD1	TRBV6-5	NA	TRBJ2-7	15	CASSRFGTGAYEQYF	TGTGCCAGCAGTCGTTTCGGGACAGGAGCCTACGAGCAGTACTTC
TRBD1	TRBV25-1	NA	TRBJ1-2	16	CASSQLPGQSSYGYTF	TGTGCCAGCAGTCAACTTCCGGGACAGTCTTCCTATGGCTACACCTTC
TRBD1	TRBV5-1	NA	TRBJ1-5	17	CASSPGQGGHSNQPQHF	TGCGCCAGCAGCCCGGGACAGGGCGGTCATAGCAATCAGCCCCAGCATTTT
NA	TRBV25-1	NA	TRBJ2-5	17	CASSGSPLEGVQETQYF	TGTGCCAGCAGTGGGTCCCCCCTTGAGGGAGTCCAAGAGACCCAGTACTTC
TRBD2	TRBV9	NA	TRBJ2-7	15	CASSVEASGSYEQYF	TGTGCCAGCAGCGTAGAGGCTAGCGGCTCCTACGAGCAGTACTTC